The 21 T cell receptor beta chains below all came from one sample that was sequenced in a study of T cell repertoires in cytomegalovirus infection. Via MiXCR, TCRdb re-called the reads, giving one row per CDR3 protein. The sample has tens of thousands of distinct CDR3 sequences; roughly 3.7% are singletons. Sequencing input: PBMCs. The receptors were gathered from a human donor in good health (CMV status not recorded). Some clones in this sample may be carry-over from other donors' samples.

Many counts were recorded for this clonotype. This sequence joins TRBV7-2 and TRBJ2-2; D gene unclear. V was clipped by 4 bases and J by 6 bases, with 18 bases between them. Germline values: CDR1 SGHTA, CDR2 FQGNSA. The CDR3 covers 16 residues. In DNA, the CDR3 is TGTGCCAGCAGCTATGGATCCGGTGGCCCCCCCGGGGAGCTGTTTTTT. This encodes CASSYGSGGPPGELFF. Together with reference TRBV7-2 and TRBJ2-2, the CDR3 gives the full variable domain: GAGVSQSPSNKVTEKGKDVELRCDPISGHTALYWYRQSLGQGLEFLIYFQGNSAPDKSGLPSDRFSAERTGGSVSTLTIQRTQQEDSAVYLCASSYGSGGPPGELFFGEGSRLTVL.

This clonotype showed up many times. This chain links TRBV7-2 with TRBJ1-2, with 11 bases aligning to TRBD1. CDR3 length equals 14 residues. V shed 7 bases and J 7 bases; nucleotides not matched to a gene: 8. Germline V gene lookup returns CDR1 SGHTA and CDR2 FQGNSA. CDR3 bases: TGTGCCAGCAACCTTGGACAGGGGGCTCTTGGCTACACCTTC. Translation gives CASNLGQGALGYTF.

At least ten counts were recorded for this clonotype. This chain links TRBV4-3 with TRBJ1-3; 7 positions agree with TRBD1. Germline V gene lookup returns CDR1 LGHNA and CDR2 YSLEER. There are 16 residues in the CDR3. V was clipped by 0 bases and J by 3 bases; unmatched bases: 5. CDR3 residues: CASSQDLGGGGNTIYF. DNA of the CDR3: TGCGCCAGCAGCCAAGACTTAGGGGGCGGTGGAAACACCATATATTTT.

This clonotype was recorded at least ten times. The V gene is TRBV7-2, the J gene TRBJ2-7; D is perhaps TRBD2 (5 bases). CDR1 SGHTA and CDR2 FQGNSA come from the germline V gene. The CDR3 extends over 15 amino acids. The ends were cut back, 3 bases at V and 1 base at J, with 13 bases in the middle. CDR3 bases: TGTGCCAGCAGCTTTAACGGGATCGGTTCCTACGAGCAGTACTTC. Translation: CASSFNGIGSYEQYF.

This clonotype was detected many times. The J gene is TRBJ2-3, the V gene TRBV7-3; D gene uncertain. There are 13 residues in the CDR3. The V gene lost 8 bases and the J gene lost 0 bases, with 9 bases spanning the gap. Germline V lookup: CDR1 SGHTA, CDR2 FQGTGA. The CDR3 reads CASGMGSTDTQYF. The DNA for the CDR3 is TGTGCCAGCGGAATGGGGAGCACAGATACGCAGTATTTT.

The sample holds many counts of this clonotype. The J gene is TRBJ1-1, the V gene TRBV19, with 7 bases aligning to TRBD1. V shed 5 bases, J shed 8 bases, and the junction held 11 bases outside the gene matches. CDR1 is LNHDA, CDR2 SQIVND, per germline (reference sequence). This CDR3 region has 14 residues. The CDR3 DNA is TGTGCCAGTAGTGGCCAGGGGGGATTAGCCGAAGCTTTCTTT. Translated, it gives CASSGQGGLAEAFF.

This clonotype was picked up many times. This sequence joins TRBV20-1 and TRBJ2-3; 10 bases are a match to TRBD1. Germline V lookup: CDR1 DFQATT, CDR2 SNEGSKA (reference sequence). The CDR3 has 15 residues. The ends lost 5 bases at V and 2 bases at J; junction bases unmatched: 7. Written as DNA, the CDR3 is TGCAGTGCTGGTAATGACAGGGGGCTCACAGATACGCAGTATTTT. Translation gives CSAGNDRGLTDTQYF.

This clonotype was observed at least ten times. The chain joins TRBV27 to TRBJ2-3; D perhaps matches TRBD2 (6 bases). Germline CDR1 is MNHEY and CDR2 is SMNVEV (reference sequence). Trimming left V 5 bases short and J 2 bases short, with 20 bases between. CDR3 length equals 17 residues. The CDR3 nucleotides are TGTGCCAGCAGTCCTACCCCGCCGGGACTTTCCACAGATACGCAGTATTTT. The encoded protein is CASSPTPPGLSTDTQYF.

This clonotype was detected many times. This rearrangement joins TRBV7-9 to TRBJ1-2, with no clear D. Trimming took 1 base from V and 4 from J, leaving 4 bases between them. The V gene's germline CDR1 is SEHNR and CDR2 FQNEAQ (reference sequence). The length of the CDR3 is 12 residues. The DNA for the CDR3 is TGTGCCAGCAGCTTAGACTCCTATGGCTACACCTTC. Protein: CASSLDSYGYTF. Full variable domain (outside the CDR3, taken from reference TRBV7-9 and TRBJ1-2): DTGVSQNPRHKITKRGQNVTFRCDPISEHNRLYWYRQTLGQGPEFLTYFQNEAQLEKSRLLSDRFSAERPKGSFSTLEIQRTEQGDSAMYLCASSLDSYGYTFGSGTRLTVV.

In its sample, this clonotype was seen many times. The chain employs TRBV27 and TRBJ2-1; 7 bases line up with TRBD1. This CDR3 spans 15 amino acids. V lost 5 bases and J lost 2; bases outside the gene matches: 6. CDR1 MNHEY and CDR2 SMNVEV come from the germline V gene (reference sequence). In DNA form, the CDR3 reads TGTGCCAGCAGTCAACAGACAGGGCCCTACAATGAGCAGTTCTTC. Its protein product is CASSQQTGPYNEQFF.

This clonotype was seen at least ten times. The rearrangement links TRBV5-1 to TRBJ2-5; 9 nucleotides line up with TRBD1. Germline V gives CDR1 SGHRS, CDR2 YFSETQ. The CDR3 loop spans 15 amino acids. V lost 4 bases and J lost 2; bases outside the gene matches: 6. As DNA, the CDR3 is TGCGCCAGCAGCCGACTAGGGACAGGGCAAGAGACCCAGTACTTC. Its protein product is CASSRLGTGQETQYF. Filled out from reference TRBV5-1 and TRBJ2-5, the complete variable domain reads KAGVTQTPRYLIKTRGQQVTLSCSPISGHRSVSWYQQTPGQGLQFLFEYFSETQRNKGNFPGRFSGRQFSNSRSEMNVSTLELGDSALYLCASSRLGTGQETQYFGPGTRLLVL.

In regard to this clonotype: Because the CDR3 is missing its conserved closing phenylalanine or tryptophan, this is likely a read error. V and J are TRBV28 and TRBJ2-3, with 9 nucleotides matching TRBD2. Germline V gives CDR1 MDHEN, CDR2 SYDVKM. The junction had 16 bases not matched to a gene; V was cut back by 2 bases and J by 7 bases. The CDR3 covers 18 residues. The CDR3 nucleotides are TGTGCCAGCAGTTTAAACGGCGGGGGGGGGAGACCTACAAATACGCAGTATTCG. Protein product: CASSLNGGGGRPTNTQYS.

In this sample, this clonotype turned up many times. The J gene is TRBJ2-3, the V gene TRBV20-1, with D hard to call. The CDR3 is 16 amino acids. CDR1 and CDR2 (germline): DFQATT, SNEGSKA (reference sequence). The ends were cut back, 6 bases at V and 0 bases at J, with 19 bases in the middle. In DNA, the CDR3 is TGCAGTGCCACCCCCGACACGGCAACTAGCACAGATACGCAGTATTTT. Protein sequence: CSATPDTATSTDTQYF.

This clonotype was observed many times. The chain has TRBV7-2 and TRBJ1-4; weak D call: TRBD1 (6 bases). Germline lookup yields CDR1 SGHTA and CDR2 FQGNSA. The V gene lost 5 bases and the J gene lost 0 bases, with 10 bases spanning the gap. This CDR3 has 15 residues. The CDR3 region is CASSVDSATNEKLFF. The DNA of the CDR3 is TGTGCCAGCAGCGTGGACAGTGCAACTAATGAAAAACTGTTTTTT.

This clonotype was seen repeatedly, ten times or more. The chain uses TRBV5-6 and TRBJ2-3, with a weak D call TRBD2 (5 bases). This CDR3 is built from 13 residues. V was cut by 1 base and J by 6 bases, with 9 bases left in between. Germline CDR1 SGHDT, CDR2 YYEEEE. The CDR3: CASSLWPGDTQYF. Here the CDR3 DNA reads TGTGCCAGCAGCTTGTGGCCGGGGGATACGCAGTATTTT.

This clonotype has ten or more counts. This chain connects TRBV20-1 to TRBJ2-5, with D perhaps given as TRBD1 or TRBD2 (5 bases each). The V gene's germline CDR1 is DFQATT and CDR2 SNEGSKA (reference sequence). The CDR3 spans 13 residues. V lost 0 bases and J lost 6, with 11 bases in between. CDR3 coding DNA: TGCAGTGCTAGAGAGACAGTCGGGAAGACCCAGTACTTC. Translating gives CSARETVGKTQYF.

This clonotype showed up many times. The chain combines TRBV19 with TRBJ1-1; D is ambiguous. Trimming left V 8 bases short and J 6 bases short, with 10 bases between. The germline V gene has CDR1 LNHDA and CDR2 SQIVND (reference sequence). The CDR3 contains 11 residues. For the CDR3, the DNA is TGTGCCAGTGGAAATCAGGCTGAAGCTTTCTTT. Translated: CASGNQAEAFF. The full variable domain, completed using reference TRBV19 and TRBJ1-1, is DGGITQSPKYLFRKEGQNVTLSCEQNLNHDAMYWYRQDPGQGLRLIYYSQIVNDFQKGDIAEGYSVSREKKESFPLTVTSAQKNPTAFYLCASGNQAEAFFGQGTRLTVV.

This clonotype was counted many times. The chain uses TRBV28 and TRBJ1-5, with a possible D match to TRBD1 (5 bases). Germline V gives CDR1 MDHEN, CDR2 SYDVKM. V shed 9 bases and J shed 5 bases, with 11 bases lying between them. This CDR3 contains 12 residues. CDR3 sequence: CASYVGDQPQHF. Written as DNA, the CDR3 is TGTGCCAGTTATGTAGGGGATCAGCCCCAGCATTTT.

This clonotype was detected ten times or more. The chain has TRBV29-1 and TRBJ1-2; D is unresolved. Trimming left V 2 bases short and J 5 bases short, with 9 bases between. Germline V gene lookup returns CDR1 SQVTM and CDR2 ANQGSEA. The CDR3 spans 12 residues. CDR3 in DNA: TGCAGCGTTGAAAGACGGAGGTATGGCTACACCTTC. This encodes CSVERRRYGYTF.

This clonotype appeared many times. The chain combines TRBV7-2 with TRBJ1-2; 7 bases align to TRBD1. From germline, CDR1 is SGHTA and CDR2 FQGNSA. Trimming at V came to 5 bases and at J to 4 bases, leaving 10 bases not matched to a gene. The CDR3 is made up of 15 amino acids. DNA of the CDR3: TGTGCCAGCAGCCCCGGAACAGGGGTCGCCTATGGCTACACCTTC. Translated, it gives CASSPGTGVAYGYTF.

Ten or more counts support this clonotype. This chain links TRBV23-1 with TRBJ2-2; 8 bases fit TRBD1. Being an ORF, TRBV23-1 has a function that is uncertain. V shed 5 bases and J 1 base; nucleotides not matched to a gene: 3. The CDR3 has 15 amino acids. The CDR3 loop reads CASSDDRGNTGELFF. The CDR3 DNA reads TGCGCCAGCAGTGATGACAGGGGGAACACCGGGGAGCTGTTTTTT.